This T cell receptor beta chain was documented in a study of blood T cell repertoires in COVID-19. Looking at the study overall: Sites across the United States, Italy and Spain contributed samples from acute and convalescent COVID-19.

Enrolled during active infection, Seattle patients were then followed longitudinally. This clone was seen more than once but under ten times. Measured with immunoSEQ multiplex PCR; TCRdb has only the in-frame clones, and not every one. The sample yields around 260,000 clones, approximately 85% seen once. Trimming cost V 1 base and J 2 bases; bases outside gene matches: 4. This CDR3 comprises 15 residues. Germline CDR1 and CDR2: SQVTM and ANQGSEA. This sequence originates from a human donor with COVID-19, enrolled during active disease. The donor label of this sample is uncertain. The sample comprised peripheral blood. The rearrangement joins TRBV29-1 to TRBJ1-5; 8 nucleotides agree with TRBD1. The CDR3 DNA reads as TGCAGCGTTGAAGTGACAGGGGAGGGCAATCAGCCCCAGCATTTT. It translates to CSVEVTGEGNQPQHF.